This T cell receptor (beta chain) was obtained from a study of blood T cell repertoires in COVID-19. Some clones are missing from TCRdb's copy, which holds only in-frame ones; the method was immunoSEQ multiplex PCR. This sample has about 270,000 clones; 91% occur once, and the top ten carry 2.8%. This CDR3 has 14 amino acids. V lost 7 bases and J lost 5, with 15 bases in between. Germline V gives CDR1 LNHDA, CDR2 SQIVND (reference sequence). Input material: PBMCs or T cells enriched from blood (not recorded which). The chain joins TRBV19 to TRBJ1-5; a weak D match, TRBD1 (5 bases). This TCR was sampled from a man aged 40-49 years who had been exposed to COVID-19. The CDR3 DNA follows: TGTGCCAGTAATATTGGGACGGGAGATCAGCCCCAGCATTTT. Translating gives CASNIGTGDQPQHF.